This T cell receptor (beta chain) derives from a study of graft-versus-host responses after intestinal transplantation. Study summary: Recipients had transplants, and these were multivisceral, liver-intestinal, or isolated intestinal. Anti-thymocyte globulin was used for induction in all recipients, who then took tacrolimus and steroids for roughly 3 years. Findings and limits, study-wide: Detected in recipient marrow were GvH clones, some of which were first observed in ileum or blood.

Germline V lookup: CDR1 SGDLS, CDR2 YYNGEE. V dropped 4 bases and J dropped 1 base, with 14 bases sitting between them. CDR3 length: 15 residues. Remarks on this clone: The antigen is unknown.

Sequenced by immunoSEQ multiplex PCR; TCRdb stores in-frame clones only, minus some. Among approximately 86,000 clones listed, 92% were seen once. The receptor's source is a human donor who was the organ donor for an intestinal transplant. The genes are TRBV9 and TRBJ1-2; tentative D call: TRBD1 (6 bases). The sequenced sample was unstimulated CD8+ T cells sorted from spleen or lymph node cells, obtained before transplant. The CDR3 sequence is CASSPWTEDNYGYTF. In nucleotides, the CDR3 is TGTGCCAGCAGCCCTTGGACAGAAGATAACTATGGCTACACCTTC.